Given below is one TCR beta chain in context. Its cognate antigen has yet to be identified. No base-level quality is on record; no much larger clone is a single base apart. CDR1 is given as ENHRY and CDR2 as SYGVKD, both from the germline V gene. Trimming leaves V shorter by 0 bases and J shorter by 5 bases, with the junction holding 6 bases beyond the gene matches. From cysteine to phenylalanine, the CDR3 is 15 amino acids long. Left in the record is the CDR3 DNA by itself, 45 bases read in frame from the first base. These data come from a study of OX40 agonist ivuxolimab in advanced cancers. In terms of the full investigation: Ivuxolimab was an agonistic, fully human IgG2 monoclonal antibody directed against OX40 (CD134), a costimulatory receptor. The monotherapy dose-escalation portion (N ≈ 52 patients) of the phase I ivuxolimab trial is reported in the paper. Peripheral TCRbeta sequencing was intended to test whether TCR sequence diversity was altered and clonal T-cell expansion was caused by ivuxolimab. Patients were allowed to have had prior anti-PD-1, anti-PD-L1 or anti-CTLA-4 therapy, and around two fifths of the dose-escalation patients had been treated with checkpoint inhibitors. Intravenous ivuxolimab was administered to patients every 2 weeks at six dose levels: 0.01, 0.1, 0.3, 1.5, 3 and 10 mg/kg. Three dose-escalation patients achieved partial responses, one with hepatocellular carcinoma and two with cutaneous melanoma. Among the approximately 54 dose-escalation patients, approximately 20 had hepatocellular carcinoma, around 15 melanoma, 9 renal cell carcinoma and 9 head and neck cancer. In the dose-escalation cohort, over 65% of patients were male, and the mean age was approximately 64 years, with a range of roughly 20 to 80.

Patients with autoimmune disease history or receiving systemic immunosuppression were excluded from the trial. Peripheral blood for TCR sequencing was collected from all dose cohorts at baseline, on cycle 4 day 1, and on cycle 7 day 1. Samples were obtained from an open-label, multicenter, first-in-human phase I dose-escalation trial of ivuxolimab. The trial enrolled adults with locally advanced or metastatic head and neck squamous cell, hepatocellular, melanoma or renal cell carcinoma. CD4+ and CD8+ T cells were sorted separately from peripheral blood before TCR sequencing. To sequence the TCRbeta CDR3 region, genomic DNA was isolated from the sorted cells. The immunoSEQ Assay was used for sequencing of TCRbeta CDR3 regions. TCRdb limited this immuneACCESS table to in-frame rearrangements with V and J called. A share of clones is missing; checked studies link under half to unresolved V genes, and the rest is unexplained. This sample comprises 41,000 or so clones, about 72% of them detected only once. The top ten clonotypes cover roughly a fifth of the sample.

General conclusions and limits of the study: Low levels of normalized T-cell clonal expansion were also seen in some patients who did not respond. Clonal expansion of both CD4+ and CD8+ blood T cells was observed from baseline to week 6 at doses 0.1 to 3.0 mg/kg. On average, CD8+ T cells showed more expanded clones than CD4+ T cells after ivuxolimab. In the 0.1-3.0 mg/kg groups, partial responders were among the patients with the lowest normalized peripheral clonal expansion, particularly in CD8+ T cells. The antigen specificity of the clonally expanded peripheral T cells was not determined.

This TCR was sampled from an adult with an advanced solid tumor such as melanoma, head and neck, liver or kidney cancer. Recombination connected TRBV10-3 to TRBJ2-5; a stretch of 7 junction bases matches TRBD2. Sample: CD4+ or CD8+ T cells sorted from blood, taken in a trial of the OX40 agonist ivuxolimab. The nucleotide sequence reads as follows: TGTGCCATCAGTGAGTCTACCGGGGGGAGGGAGACCCAGTACTTC. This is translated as CAISESTGGRETQYF.